The 9 T cell receptor beta chains below all came from one sample that was sequenced in a study of blood T cells in healthy people across ages. A second PCR of roughly 7 to 11 cycles used a sample-barcoded 5' primer and a J-beta primer mix. Each CDR3 protein gets one entry after TCRdb re-called the 5' RACE reads with MiXCR. This table holds about 1.4 million distinct CDR3 sequences, approximately 63% found once. Sequenced material: blood. These receptor sequences come from a man between 18 and 35 years old in good health.

Notes on this clonotype: Compared with germline, one end of the junction differs, possibly owing to a read error. J is TRBJ1-1 and V is TRBV7-2; D is uncertain. This CDR3 contains 15 residues. Per the germline V gene, CDR1 is SGHTA and CDR2 is FQGNSA. For the CDR3, the DNA is TGTGCCAGCAGCCTAGCCCAAACACTGAACACTGAAGCTTTCTTT. It translates to CASSLAQTLNTEAFF.

The chain couples TRBV4-3 to TRBJ2-3; no firm D call. The CDR3 runs 13 residues. The V end lost 0 bases, the J end lost 4 bases, and 5 bases lay between the germline ends. Germline CDR1 reads LGHNA; CDR2 reads YSLEER. The CDR3 DNA reads TGCGCCAGCAGCCAAGATGTCCCAGATACGCAGTATTTT. Its protein is CASSQDVPDTQYF.

The rearrangement uses TRBV5-1 and TRBJ2-7, with TRBD1 matching 7 bases. V lost 0 bases and J lost 4; bases outside the gene matches: 13. Per the germline V gene, CDR1 is SGHRS and CDR2 is YFSETQ. The CDR3 runs to 17 residues. CDR3 region: CASSLGQGPSGFYEQYF. The CDR3 DNA reads TGCGCCAGCAGCTTGGGACAGGGCCCCTCTGGGTTTTACGAGCAGTACTTC.

This clonotype was counted a few times. The V call is TRBV27, the J call TRBJ2-2; the D is unclear. V was cut by 4 bases and J by 10 bases, with 10 bases left in between. Germline V gene data show CDR1 as MNHEY and CDR2 as SMNVEV (reference sequence). This CDR3 region has 12 residues. This CDR3 reads CASSSPPAELFF. Here the CDR3 DNA reads TGTGCCAGCAGTTCCCCTCCCGCGGAGCTGTTTTTT.

This clonotype has only one observation. The V and J genes are TRBV4-1 and TRBJ2-1; 10 bases are a match to TRBD2. Germline V lookup: CDR1 MGHRA, CDR2 YSYEKL. V was pared by 2 bases and J by 6 bases, with 7 bases of the junction left unmatched. The CDR3 contains 16 residues. The CDR3 nucleotides read TGCGCCAGCAGCCAACCTAGCGGGAGAATTCTCAATGAGCAGTTCTTC. Its translation: CASSQPSGRILNEQFF.

This chain connects TRBV3-1 to TRBJ2-5; TRBD2 agrees at 7 bases. V was pared by 4 bases and J by 5 bases, with 7 bases of the junction left unmatched. CDR3 length: 14 amino acids. The germline V gene has CDR1 LGHDT and CDR2 YNNKEL (reference sequence). The CDR3, as DNA: TGTGCCAGCAGCCTTACGGGAGGCGACGAGACCCAGTACTTC. As protein: CASSLTGGDETQYF.

Only one count was recorded for this clonotype. This chain uses TRBV4-1 with TRBJ2-1, with TRBD2 matching over 10 bases. Germline V gene sequence: CDR1 MGHRA, CDR2 YSYEKL. CDR3 size: 16 residues. V lost 0 bases and J lost 8; bases outside the gene matches: 7. DNA for the CDR3: TGCGCCAGCAGCCAAGAATCTAGCGGGGGCGGGGATGAGCAGTTCTTC. Its translation is CASSQESSGGGDEQFF.

The chain uses TRBV6-2 or TRBV6-3 and TRBJ2-1; D is possibly TRBD1 (6 bases). The germline V and J ends were trimmed by 6 bases and 9 bases, with 12 bases remaining between them. Per germline, CDR1 MNHEY and CDR2 SVGEGT. This CDR3 is built from 12 residues. This CDR3 is CASSTGTTEQFF. CDR3 DNA sequence: TGTGCCAGCAGCACAGGGACGACTGAGCAGTTCTTC.

The chain employs TRBV4-2 and TRBJ2-7; TRBD2 matches at 12 bases. Germline loops: CDR1 LGHNA, CDR2 YNFKEQ. The V and J ends lost 0 bases and 3 bases, in that order; junction bases with no gene match: 15. The CDR3 extends over 20 amino acids. In DNA, the CDR3 is TGTGCCAGCAGCCAAGACTTTTGGGGGTTACCGGGACTAGCGGGCTACGAGCAGTACTTC. Translating gives CASSQDFWGLPGLAGYEQYF.